This T cell receptor (beta chain) was documented in a study of Graves' ophthalmopathy and Graves' hyperthyroidism. Across the study: Hyperthyroidism was classified as stable if no ophthalmopathy occurred within 18 months of follow-up. Broader study findings: Sensitivity reached roughly 71% and specificity around 72% when the model predicted ophthalmopathy progression. Blood also carried most expanded thyroid clonotypes exceeding 0.001 frequency.

RNA transcripts were the source from which TCR beta CDR3 regions were amplified. First-round RT-PCR employed HTBI primers, with a second-round multiplex PCR after it. Using its own MiXCR run on the multiplex PCR reads, TCRdb lists one record per CDR3 protein. Among more than 1,000,000 distinct CDR3 sequences listed, about two fifths were seen once. Comments on this clonotype: Its antigen is currently unknown. A read error may produce the germline difference seen at one junction end.

Participants with hyperthyroidism, aged 18 to 65, were newly diagnosed with under 2 months' duration. This CDR3 is 14 amino acids long. Germline CDR1 reads SGHTA; CDR2 reads FQGNSA. This clonotype was sampled from an adult man with Graves' hyperthyroidism. The chain uses TRBV7-2 and TRBJ1-2; 7 bases fit TRBD1. Sequences were obtained from peripheral blood or thyroid tissue (not recorded which). CDR3 sequence reads: CAGSHASTGHGYTF. In nucleotides, the CDR3 is TGTGCCGGCAGCCACGCTTCGACAGGGCACGGCTACACCTTC.